The T cell receptor beta chain described here comes from a study of blood T cell repertoires in COVID-19. Study-wide background: Researchers got acute and convalescent COVID-19 samples from the United States, Italy and Spain. The cDNA or gDNA used as material had been derived from T cells, B-cell-depleted T cells, or PBMCs.

Per the original methods: Using reference gene primer amplification, nucleated cell counts were estimated. Clones were sequenced by immunoSEQ multiplex PCR, and TCRdb holds only the in-frame ones, with some missing. The V and J calls and clone size come from that table; D and trimming were worked out from the DNA. The sample consists of about 140,000 clones, about four fifths of them appearing once. Germline V CDR1 and CDR2: MNHEY, SMNVEV (reference sequence). Trimming stripped 5 bases from V and 0 bases from J, with 14 bases between. This CDR3 contains 16 residues. The chain carries TRBV27 and TRBJ1-5, with TRBD1 as a possible D gene (5 bases). The sequencing sample was made of peripheral blood. The clonotype originates from a woman aged 55-69 years with active or convalescent COVID-19. DNA of the CDR3: TGTGCCAGCAGTCCTTGGGGCTATTATAGCAATCAGCCCCAGCATTTT. It codes for CASSPWGYYSNQPQHF.